Presented here are 5 T cell receptor beta chains from one specimen sequenced in a study of T and B cells in COVID-19 patients (dated by TCRdb to 2018 to 2021). Sequencing instrument: Illumina MiSeq. Multiplex PCR with BIOMED2 TRB-A/B primer pools was used to amplify TRB rearrangements. The public reads were reanalyzed by TCRdb: fastp trimming at Q25, MiXCR alignment, in-frame beta chains only. Each entry is one CDR3 protein sequence, shown with its most common DNA and genes. The sample table contains approximately 11,000 distinct CDR3 sequences; only one count was recorded for around 31% of them. The ten largest clonotypes hold roughly an eighth of the sample. TRB repertoires were amplified using roughly 230-550 ng of genomic DNA isolated from blood. Input material: blood. The source of these receptors is a human donor with active COVID-19.

The chain couples TRBV6-5 to TRBJ1-1, with 7 bases lining up with TRBD1. CDR3 length equals 14 residues. V gave up 5 bases and J gave up 3 bases; unmatched junction bases: 6. Per germline, CDR1 MNHEY and CDR2 SVGAGI. The CDR3 DNA follows: TGTGCCAGCAGTGAAAACAGGGGCTACACTGAAGCTTTCTTT. This gives the protein CASSENRGYTEAFF.

The genes are TRBV24-1 and TRBJ2-7; no firm D call. CDR3 size: 13 residues. Germline V gene lookup returns CDR1 KGHDR and CDR2 SFDVKD. Trimming removed 3 bases from V and 2 bases from J, with 7 bases in between. This CDR3 reads CATSDPQTYEQYF. For the CDR3, the DNA is TGTGCCACCAGTGATCCCCAAACCTACGAGCAGTACTTC.

The rearrangement uses TRBV6-2 or TRBV6-3 and TRBJ2-7; 14 bases map to TRBD2. CDR1 MNHEY and CDR2 SVGEGT come from the germline V gene. The CDR3 consists of 17 residues. J lost 3 bases, V lost 5 bases, and 9 bases had no gene match. CDR3 amino acids: CASSGLAGGHADYEQYF. The CDR3 bases are TGTGCCAGCAGTGGACTAGCGGGGGGCCACGCCGACTACGAGCAGTACTTC.

Within the sample, this clonotype is medium-sized. This sequence joins TRBV29-1 and TRBJ1-1; D is ambiguous. Germline V gene lookup returns CDR1 SQVTM and CDR2 ANQGSEA. Trimming stripped 6 bases from V and 1 base from J, with 3 bases between. The CDR3 has 10 amino acids. CDR3 region: CSVTNTEAFF. The CDR3 region has the DNA TGCAGCGTCACGAACACTGAAGCTTTCTTT.

The chain uses TRBV27 and TRBJ1-5; TRBD1 agrees at 7 bases. The CDR3 consists of 15 residues. V gave up 5 bases and J gave up 1 base; unmatched junction bases: 5. Germline assignment: CDR1 MNHEY and CDR2 SMNVEV (reference sequence). This CDR3 reads CASSRDRASNQPQHF. The CDR3 nucleotides read TGTGCCAGCAGTCGCGACAGGGCGAGCAATCAGCCCCAGCATTTT.